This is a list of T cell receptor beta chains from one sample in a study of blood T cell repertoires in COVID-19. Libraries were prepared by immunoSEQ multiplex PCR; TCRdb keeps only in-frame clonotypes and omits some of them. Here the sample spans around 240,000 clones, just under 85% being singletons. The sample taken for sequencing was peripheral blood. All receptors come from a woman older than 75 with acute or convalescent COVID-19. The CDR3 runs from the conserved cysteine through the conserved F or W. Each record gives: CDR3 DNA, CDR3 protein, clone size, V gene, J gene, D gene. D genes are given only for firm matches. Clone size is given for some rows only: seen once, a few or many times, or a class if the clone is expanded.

CDR3 DNA: TGTGCCAGTAGTTTCGGACAGGCTGCTCCCAATTCACCCCTCCACTTT
CDR3 protein: CASSFGQAAPNSPLHF
clone size: -
V gene: TRBV19
J gene: TRBJ1-6
D gene: TRBD1

CDR3 DNA: TGCGCCAGCAGCTCACAGGGGGCCGGGAGGAACACTGAAGCTTTCTTT
CDR3 protein: CASSSQGAGRNTEAFF
clone size: -
V gene: TRBV4-1
J gene: TRBJ1-1
D gene: TRBD1

CDR3 DNA: TGTGCCAGCAGTTACTCGATAACCTCCTGGCATGGCTACACCTTC
CDR3 protein: CASSYSITSWHGYTF
clone size: once
V gene: TRBV6-5
J gene: TRBJ1-2
D gene: -

CDR3 DNA: TGTGCCAGCAGTCGGAGCGGCGCAGCTACCTACGAGCAGTACTTC
CDR3 protein: CASSRSGAATYEQYF
clone size: -
V gene: TRBV27
J gene: TRBJ2-7
D gene: -

CDR3 DNA: TGTGCCAGCGGAAGGACAGGTACTAGCTCTGGGGCCAACGTCCTGACTTTC
CDR3 protein: CASGRTGTSSGANVLTF
clone size: few
V gene: TRBV27
J gene: TRBJ2-6
D gene: TRBD1

CDR3 DNA: TGTGCCAGCAGTTTATCGCCCGGACAGGGTCAGTTCTTC
CDR3 protein: CASSLSPGQGQFF
clone size: once
V gene: TRBV27
J gene: TRBJ2-1
D gene: TRBD1

CDR3 DNA: TGTGCCAGCAGTGAAACGACAGGGCTCTCCTACGAGCAGTACTTC
CDR3 protein: CASSETTGLSYEQYF
clone size: few
V gene: TRBV6-1
J gene: TRBJ2-7
D gene: TRBD1

CDR3 DNA: TGTGCCAGCAGCTTAGAAACAGGGGGCAGGGGAGAGACCCAGTACTTC
CDR3 protein: CASSLETGGRGETQYF
clone size: -
V gene: TRBV11-2
J gene: TRBJ2-5
D gene: TRBD1

CDR3 DNA: TGTGCCAGCAGCGAGACTAGCGGGGGGGCTCCTGAGCAGTTCTTC
CDR3 protein: CASSETSGGAPEQFF
clone size: -
V gene: TRBV9
J gene: TRBJ2-1
D gene: TRBD2

CDR3 DNA: TGTGCCAGCAGTGCGGACAGGGTCTATGGCTACACCTTC
CDR3 protein: CASSADRVYGYTF
clone size: -
V gene: TRBV6-2/TRBV6-3
J gene: TRBJ1-2
D gene: TRBD1

CDR3 DNA: TGTGCCAGTAGGATAGGACAGGGTCGGTATCAGCCCCAGCATTTT
CDR3 protein: CASRIGQGRYQPQHF
clone size: -
V gene: TRBV19
J gene: TRBJ1-5
D gene: TRBD1

CDR3 DNA: TGTGCCAGCAGCTTAGGAGGGAGAGGCTACACCTTC
CDR3 protein: CASSLGGRGYTF
clone size: -
V gene: TRBV7-9
J gene: TRBJ1-2
D gene: -

CDR3 DNA: TGTGCCAGTAAAGACCGGGAGATAAAGGGCAATGAGCAGTTCTTC
CDR3 protein: CASKDREIKGNEQFF
clone size: -
V gene: TRBV19
J gene: TRBJ2-1
D gene: -

CDR3 DNA: TGTGCCATCAGTGAGTCCGACAGGGCAACCCAGTACTTC
CDR3 protein: CAISESDRATQYF
clone size: once
V gene: TRBV10-3
J gene: TRBJ2-5
D gene: TRBD1

CDR3 DNA: TGTGCCAGCAGCCAGGGACTAGGACGGGGGATAGATACGCAGTATTTT
CDR3 protein: CASSQGLGRGIDTQYF
clone size: -
V gene: TRBV4-2
J gene: TRBJ2-3
D gene: TRBD2

CDR3 DNA: TGTGCCAGTAGTATAGCGTCGGGACAGGGGGCAAGGCAGCCCCAGCATTTT
CDR3 protein: CASSIASGQGARQPQHF
clone size: -
V gene: TRBV19
J gene: TRBJ1-5
D gene: TRBD1

CDR3 DNA: TGTGCCAGCAGCCGGGGACAGACCTACGAGCAGTACTTC
CDR3 protein: CASSRGQTYEQYF
clone size: -
V gene: TRBV11-3
J gene: TRBJ2-7
D gene: TRBD1

CDR3 DNA: TGTGCCAGCAGTTACGTAGATAATCAGCCCCAGCATTTT
CDR3 protein: CASSYVDNQPQHF
clone size: few
V gene: TRBV6-2/TRBV6-3
J gene: TRBJ1-5
D gene: -

CDR3 DNA: TGTGCCAGCAGTTACTCGGAGAGGTCGAAAGAGACCCAGTACTTC
CDR3 protein: CASSYSERSKETQYF
clone size: -
V gene: TRBV6-2/TRBV6-3
J gene: TRBJ2-5
D gene: -

CDR3 DNA: TGCGCCAGCAGAAGCGACAGGGTCACTGAAGCTTTCTTT
CDR3 protein: CASRSDRVTEAFF
clone size: -
V gene: TRBV5-1
J gene: TRBJ1-1
D gene: TRBD1

CDR3 DNA: TGTGCCATCAGTGGGGACTTGAAGTCTGAAGCTTTCTTT
CDR3 protein: CAISGDLKSEAFF
clone size: -
V gene: TRBV10-3
J gene: TRBJ1-1
D gene: -

CDR3 DNA: TGTGCCAGCAGTTTCAATCGGCGGAGCTCCTATAATTCACCCCTCCACTTT
CDR3 protein: CASSFNRRSSYNSPLHF
clone size: few
V gene: TRBV3-1/TRBV3-2
J gene: TRBJ1-6
D gene: -

CDR3 DNA: TGTGCCAGCAGCAAGGGGGCTGCGTCCGGTGAGCAGTTCTTC
CDR3 protein: CASSKGAASGEQFF
clone size: -
V gene: TRBV7-9
J gene: TRBJ2-1
D gene: TRBD1

CDR3 DNA: TGTGCCAGCAGCTCCAACCCGAGAGGTCCGACCGGGGAGCTGTTTTTT
CDR3 protein: CASSSNPRGPTGELFF
clone size: once
V gene: TRBV7-3
J gene: TRBJ2-2
D gene: -

CDR3 DNA: TGTGCCAGCAGTGAAGCCCGGTCCAGGGCTAGAAACACCATATATTTT
CDR3 protein: CASSEARSRARNTIYF
clone size: -
V gene: TRBV2
J gene: TRBJ1-3
D gene: -

CDR3 DNA: TGTGCCAGTAGTCCACCCAGGGGGAATCATGAAAAACTGTTTTTT
CDR3 protein: CASSPPRGNHEKLFF
clone size: -
V gene: TRBV19
J gene: TRBJ1-4
D gene: TRBD1

CDR3 DNA: TGTGCCAGCAGCCGTCAGACAGGTTCCTACGAGCAGTACTTC
CDR3 protein: CASSRQTGSYEQYF
clone size: -
V gene: TRBV7-9
J gene: TRBJ2-7
D gene: -

CDR3 DNA: TGTGCCACCAGTGTCCTGACAGGGGGGGGCTACAATGAGCAGTTCTTC
CDR3 protein: CATSVLTGGGYNEQFF
clone size: -
V gene: TRBV24-1
J gene: TRBJ2-1
D gene: TRBD1

CDR3 DNA: TGTGCCAGCAGTTTGTCTGACAGGGGCACCGGGGAGCTGTTTTTT
CDR3 protein: CASSLSDRGTGELFF
clone size: -
V gene: TRBV28
J gene: TRBJ2-2
D gene: TRBD1

CDR3 DNA: TGTGCCAGCAGCCGCTCGACAGGGGATGGCCCTGGCTACACCTTC
CDR3 protein: CASSRSTGDGPGYTF
clone size: -
V gene: TRBV3-1/TRBV3-2
J gene: TRBJ1-2
D gene: TRBD1

CDR3 DNA: TGCAGCGCACAAAGCGGGAGGACCGGGGAGCTGTTTTTT
CDR3 protein: CSAQSGRTGELFF
clone size: -
V gene: TRBV29-1
J gene: TRBJ2-2
D gene: TRBD2

CDR3 DNA: TGTGCCAGCAGGACCCTTCGGGTGAACACTGAAGCTTTCTTT
CDR3 protein: CASRTLRVNTEAFF
clone size: -
V gene: TRBV11-2
J gene: TRBJ1-1
D gene: -

CDR3 DNA: TGCGCCAGCAGCCCATACGGTGTTAACTATGGCTACACCTTC
CDR3 protein: CASSPYGVNYGYTF
clone size: -
V gene: TRBV5-1
J gene: TRBJ1-2
D gene: -

CDR3 DNA: TGTGCCAGCAGCTTAGGACTAGCGGGAGGGGACAATGAGCAGTTCTTC
CDR3 protein: CASSLGLAGGDNEQFF
clone size: -
V gene: TRBV7-2
J gene: TRBJ2-1
D gene: TRBD2

CDR3 DNA: TGTGCCAGCAGCTTAACCCTAGCGGGAGGGCCACTAAATGAGCAGTTCTTC
CDR3 protein: CASSLTLAGGPLNEQFF
clone size: -
V gene: TRBV7-3
J gene: TRBJ2-1
D gene: TRBD2

CDR3 DNA: TGCGCCAGCAGCTACGACAGGATGAACACTGAAGCTTTCTTT
CDR3 protein: CASSYDRMNTEAFF
clone size: -
V gene: TRBV5-1
J gene: TRBJ1-1
D gene: -

CDR3 DNA: TGCGCCAGCAGCTTGAGGACAGACTATGGCTACACCTTC
CDR3 protein: CASSLRTDYGYTF
clone size: few
V gene: TRBV5-1
J gene: TRBJ1-2
D gene: -

CDR3 DNA: TGTGCCACCAGCAGAGCAGGGGGCGCAGATACGCAGTATTTT
CDR3 protein: CATSRAGGADTQYF
clone size: -
V gene: TRBV15
J gene: TRBJ2-3
D gene: TRBD1

CDR3 DNA: TGCGCCAGCAGAAGGGACCATACAGGGGAAGCTTTCTTT
CDR3 protein: CASRRDHTGEAFF
clone size: -
V gene: TRBV23-1
J gene: TRBJ1-1
D gene: -

CDR3 DNA: TGTGCCAGCAGTTACTCTCCCAGCGGGAGCTCCTACGAGCAGTACTTC
CDR3 protein: CASSYSPSGSSYEQYF
clone size: -
V gene: TRBV6-5
J gene: TRBJ2-7
D gene: TRBD2

CDR3 DNA: TGTGCCAGCTCACCAGGGGCGTTGGCTGGAAACACCATATATTTT
CDR3 protein: CASSPGALAGNTIYF
clone size: -
V gene: TRBV18
J gene: TRBJ1-3
D gene: -

CDR3 DNA: TGTGCCAGCAGTACCCGGGACAGGGGTCATGAGCAGTTCTTC
CDR3 protein: CASSTRDRGHEQFF
clone size: -
V gene: TRBV27
J gene: TRBJ2-1
D gene: TRBD1

CDR3 DNA: TGTGCCAGCAGTGTGTTGGAGGGGAACACCGGGGAGCTGTTTTTT
CDR3 protein: CASSVLEGNTGELFF
clone size: -
V gene: TRBV2
J gene: TRBJ2-2
D gene: -

CDR3 DNA: TGTGCCAGCAGCACCAACCGGGACAGTAGCACAGATACGCAGTATTTT
CDR3 protein: CASSTNRDSSTDTQYF
clone size: -
V gene: TRBV9
J gene: TRBJ2-3
D gene: TRBD1

CDR3 DNA: TGCAGTGCTAGGAGGGGGGAGACCCAGTACTTC
CDR3 protein: CSARRGETQYF
clone size: -
V gene: TRBV20-1
J gene: TRBJ2-5
D gene: -

CDR3 DNA: TGCAGCGTAGCGGGGGGGATGTCGGATACGCAGTATTTT
CDR3 protein: CSVAGGMSDTQYF
clone size: -
V gene: TRBV29-1
J gene: TRBJ2-3
D gene: TRBD2

CDR3 DNA: TGTGCCAGCAGCGCCGGACTTAACACCGGGGAGCTGTTTTTT
CDR3 protein: CASSAGLNTGELFF
clone size: many
V gene: TRBV7-3
J gene: TRBJ2-2
D gene: -

CDR3 DNA: TGTGCCAGCAGCGCCCGGACAGGGAGAAGAGCCGGGCATTTT
CDR3 protein: CASSARTGRRAGHF
clone size: -
V gene: TRBV5-8
J gene: TRBJ1-5
D gene: TRBD1

CDR3 DNA: TGTGCCAGCAACCTTAGCGGGGGGAGCTCCTACGAGCAGTACTTC
CDR3 protein: CASNLSGGSSYEQYF
clone size: once
V gene: TRBV6-5
J gene: TRBJ2-7
D gene: TRBD2

CDR3 DNA: TGTGCCAGCAGCTTGGCCGGCGGGCCCACCTACAATGAGCAGTTCTTC
CDR3 protein: CASSLAGGPTYNEQFF
clone size: -
V gene: TRBV5-4
J gene: TRBJ2-1
D gene: -

CDR3 DNA: TGCGCCAGCAGCCAAGAAAGGTCAGGTGTCCAAAACATTCAGTACTTC
CDR3 protein: CASSQERSGVQNIQYF
clone size: few
V gene: TRBV4-1
J gene: TRBJ2-4
D gene: -

CDR3 DNA: TGTGCCAGCAGCCTAGCTAAGCTGGACTATGGCTACACCTTC
CDR3 protein: CASSLAKLDYGYTF
clone size: few
V gene: TRBV7-8
J gene: TRBJ1-2
D gene: -

CDR3 DNA: TGTGCCAGCAGTGGTTTAGACAGGGGGCCACAAGAGACCCAGTACTTC
CDR3 protein: CASSGLDRGPQETQYF
clone size: -
V gene: TRBV6-1
J gene: TRBJ2-5
D gene: TRBD1

CDR3 DNA: TGTGCCAGCAGCACCCGGACAGGGCGCACAGATACGCAGTATTTT
CDR3 protein: CASSTRTGRTDTQYF
clone size: -
V gene: TRBV5-4
J gene: TRBJ2-3
D gene: TRBD1